Listed here is a single TCR beta chain. This sample stems from a study of T cell changes during pregnancy in multiple sclerosis. Assay used: immunoSEQ multiplex PCR; TCRdb lists only in-frame clones, some missing. This table has almost 65,000 clones, approximately 90% appearing once. CDR1 is MNHEY, CDR2 SMNVEV, per germline (reference sequence). This CDR3 is 14 amino acids long. With 1 base removed from V and 7 bases from J, the gap between germline ends came to 14 bases. The chain couples TRBV27 to TRBJ2-7; TRBD1 is a possible D gene (6 bases). The sequence came from a female donor with multiple sclerosis, enrolled in a pregnancy study. Sequenced material: peripheral blood, taken in the first trimester of pregnancy. This CDR3 reads CASSLFAGVSEQYF. CDR3 sequence (DNA): TGTGCCAGCAGTTTATTTGCAGGGGTGTCGGAGCAGTACTTC.